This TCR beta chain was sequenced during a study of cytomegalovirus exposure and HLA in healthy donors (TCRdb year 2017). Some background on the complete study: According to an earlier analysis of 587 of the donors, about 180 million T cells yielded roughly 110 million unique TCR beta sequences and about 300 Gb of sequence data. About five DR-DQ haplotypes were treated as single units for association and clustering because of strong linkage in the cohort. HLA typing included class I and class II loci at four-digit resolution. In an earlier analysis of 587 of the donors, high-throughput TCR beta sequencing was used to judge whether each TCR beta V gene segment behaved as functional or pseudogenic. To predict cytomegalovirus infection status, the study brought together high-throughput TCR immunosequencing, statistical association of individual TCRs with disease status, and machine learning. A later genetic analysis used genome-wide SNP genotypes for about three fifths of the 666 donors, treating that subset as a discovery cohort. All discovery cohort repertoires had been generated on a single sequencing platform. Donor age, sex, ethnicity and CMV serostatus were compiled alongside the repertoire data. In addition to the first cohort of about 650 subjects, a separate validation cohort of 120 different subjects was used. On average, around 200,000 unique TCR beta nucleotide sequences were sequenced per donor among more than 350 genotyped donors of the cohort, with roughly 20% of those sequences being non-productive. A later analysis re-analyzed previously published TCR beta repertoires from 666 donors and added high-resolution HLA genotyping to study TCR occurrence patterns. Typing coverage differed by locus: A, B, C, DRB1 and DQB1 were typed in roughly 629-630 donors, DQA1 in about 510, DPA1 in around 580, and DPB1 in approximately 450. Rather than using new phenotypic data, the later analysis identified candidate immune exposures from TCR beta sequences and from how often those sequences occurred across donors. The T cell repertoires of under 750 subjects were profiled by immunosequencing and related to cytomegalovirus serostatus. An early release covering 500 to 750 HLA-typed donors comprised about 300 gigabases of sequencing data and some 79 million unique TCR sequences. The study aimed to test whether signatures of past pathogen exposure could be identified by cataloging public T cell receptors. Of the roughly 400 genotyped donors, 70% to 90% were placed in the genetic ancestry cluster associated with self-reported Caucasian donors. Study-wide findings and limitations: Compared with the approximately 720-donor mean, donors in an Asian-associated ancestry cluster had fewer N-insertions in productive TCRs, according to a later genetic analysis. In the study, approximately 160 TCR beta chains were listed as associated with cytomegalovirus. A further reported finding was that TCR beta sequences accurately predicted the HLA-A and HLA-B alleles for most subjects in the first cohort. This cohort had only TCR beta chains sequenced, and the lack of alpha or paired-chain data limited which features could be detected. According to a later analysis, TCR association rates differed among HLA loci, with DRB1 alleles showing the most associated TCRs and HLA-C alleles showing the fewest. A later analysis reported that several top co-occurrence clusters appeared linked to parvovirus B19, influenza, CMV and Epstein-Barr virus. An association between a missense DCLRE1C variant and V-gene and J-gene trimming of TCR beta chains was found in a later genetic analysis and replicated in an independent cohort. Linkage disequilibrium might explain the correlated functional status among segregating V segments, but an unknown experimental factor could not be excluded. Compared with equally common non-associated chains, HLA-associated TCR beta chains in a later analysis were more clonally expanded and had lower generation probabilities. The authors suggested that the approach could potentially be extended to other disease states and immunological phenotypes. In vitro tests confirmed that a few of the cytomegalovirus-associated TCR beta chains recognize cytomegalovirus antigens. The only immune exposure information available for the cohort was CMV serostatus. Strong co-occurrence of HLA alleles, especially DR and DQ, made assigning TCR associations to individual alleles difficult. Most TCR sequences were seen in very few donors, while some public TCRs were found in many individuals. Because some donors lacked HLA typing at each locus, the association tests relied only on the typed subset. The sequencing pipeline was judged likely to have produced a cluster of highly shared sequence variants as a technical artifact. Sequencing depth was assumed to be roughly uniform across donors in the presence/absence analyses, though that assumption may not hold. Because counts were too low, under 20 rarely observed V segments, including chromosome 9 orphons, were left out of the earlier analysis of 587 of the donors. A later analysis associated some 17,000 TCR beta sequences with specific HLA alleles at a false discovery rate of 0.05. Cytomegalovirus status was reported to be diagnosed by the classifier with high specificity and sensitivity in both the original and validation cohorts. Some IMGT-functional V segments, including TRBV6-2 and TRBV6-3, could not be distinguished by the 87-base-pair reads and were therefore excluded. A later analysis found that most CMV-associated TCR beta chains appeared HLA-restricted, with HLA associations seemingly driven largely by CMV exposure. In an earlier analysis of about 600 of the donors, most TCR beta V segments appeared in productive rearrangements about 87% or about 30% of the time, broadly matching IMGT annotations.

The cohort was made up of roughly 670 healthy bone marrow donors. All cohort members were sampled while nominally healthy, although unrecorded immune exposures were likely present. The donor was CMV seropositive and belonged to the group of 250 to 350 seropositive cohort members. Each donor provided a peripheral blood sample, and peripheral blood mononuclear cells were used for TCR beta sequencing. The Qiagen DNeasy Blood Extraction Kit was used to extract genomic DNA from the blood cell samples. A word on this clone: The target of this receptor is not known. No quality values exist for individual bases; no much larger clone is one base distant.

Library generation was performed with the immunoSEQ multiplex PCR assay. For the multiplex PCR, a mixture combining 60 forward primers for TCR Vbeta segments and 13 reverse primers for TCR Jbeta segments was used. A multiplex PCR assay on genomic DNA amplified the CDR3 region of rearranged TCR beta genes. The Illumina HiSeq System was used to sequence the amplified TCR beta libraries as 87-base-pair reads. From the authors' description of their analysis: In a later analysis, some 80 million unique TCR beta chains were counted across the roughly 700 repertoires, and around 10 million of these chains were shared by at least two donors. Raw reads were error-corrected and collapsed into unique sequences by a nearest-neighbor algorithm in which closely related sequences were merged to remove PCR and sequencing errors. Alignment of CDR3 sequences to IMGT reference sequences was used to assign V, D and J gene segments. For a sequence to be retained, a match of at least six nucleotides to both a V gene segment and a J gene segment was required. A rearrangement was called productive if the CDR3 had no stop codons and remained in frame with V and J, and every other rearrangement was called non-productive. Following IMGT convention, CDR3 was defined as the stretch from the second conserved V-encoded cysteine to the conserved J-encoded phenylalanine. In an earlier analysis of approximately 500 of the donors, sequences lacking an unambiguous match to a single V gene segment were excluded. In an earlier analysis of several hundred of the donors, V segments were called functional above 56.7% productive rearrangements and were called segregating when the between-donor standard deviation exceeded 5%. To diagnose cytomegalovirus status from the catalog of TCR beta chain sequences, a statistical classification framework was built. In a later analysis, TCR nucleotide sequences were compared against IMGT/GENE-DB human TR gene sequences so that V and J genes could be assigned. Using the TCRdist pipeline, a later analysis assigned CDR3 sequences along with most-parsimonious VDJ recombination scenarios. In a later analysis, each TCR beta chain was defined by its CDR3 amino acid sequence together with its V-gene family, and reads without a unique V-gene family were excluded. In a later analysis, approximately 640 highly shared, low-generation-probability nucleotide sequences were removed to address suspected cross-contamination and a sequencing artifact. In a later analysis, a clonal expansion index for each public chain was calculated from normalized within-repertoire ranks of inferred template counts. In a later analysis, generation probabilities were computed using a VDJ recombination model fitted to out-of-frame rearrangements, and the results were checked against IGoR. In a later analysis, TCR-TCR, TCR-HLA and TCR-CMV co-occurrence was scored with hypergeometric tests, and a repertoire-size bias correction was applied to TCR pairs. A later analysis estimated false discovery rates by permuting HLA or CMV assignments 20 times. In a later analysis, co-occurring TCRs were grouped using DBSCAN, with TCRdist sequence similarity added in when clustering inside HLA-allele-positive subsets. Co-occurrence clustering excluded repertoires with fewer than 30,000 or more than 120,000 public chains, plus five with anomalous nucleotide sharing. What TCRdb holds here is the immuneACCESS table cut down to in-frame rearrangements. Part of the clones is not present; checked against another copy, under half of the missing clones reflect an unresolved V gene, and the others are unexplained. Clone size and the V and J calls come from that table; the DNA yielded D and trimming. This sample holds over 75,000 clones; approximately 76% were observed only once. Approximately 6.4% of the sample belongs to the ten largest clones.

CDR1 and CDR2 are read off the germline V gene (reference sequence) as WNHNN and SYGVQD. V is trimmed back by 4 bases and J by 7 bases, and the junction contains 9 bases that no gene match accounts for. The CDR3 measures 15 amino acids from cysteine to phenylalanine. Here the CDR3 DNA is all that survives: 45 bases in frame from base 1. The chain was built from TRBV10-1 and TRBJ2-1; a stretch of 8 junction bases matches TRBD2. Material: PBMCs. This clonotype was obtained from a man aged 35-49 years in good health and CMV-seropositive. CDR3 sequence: CASSVSSGLGNEQFF. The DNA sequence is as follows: TGCGCCAGCAGTGTTTCTAGCGGGTTAGGAAATGAGCAGTTCTTC.